This entry lists 20 T cell receptor beta chains sequenced from one sample in a study of CD8 T cells in cerebrospinal fluid in Alzheimer's disease. TCRdb reprocessed the 10x single-cell sequencing reads and stores each CDR3 protein as one record, lacking DNA. The sample table sets out 1,200 to 1,500 distinct CDR3 sequences. Specimen: cerebrospinal fluid. These receptors were taken from a human donor with Alzheimer's disease.

In terms of frequency, this clonotype is medium-sized. This chain uses TRBV3-1 with TRBJ2-3; the TRBD2 assignment by TCRdb is unverifiable without DNA. The CDR3 has 18 amino acids. Germline CDR1 is LGHDT and CDR2 is YNNKEL (reference sequence). The chain's CDR3 is CASSQNSGLAGVSDTQYF.

This clonotype is deemed medium-sized by its frequency. V and J are TRBV29-1 and TRBJ1-1. From germline, CDR1 is SQVTM and CDR2 ANQGSEA. CDR3 size: 13 residues. CDR3 loop: CSVGSYLNTEAFF.

This clonotype is medium-sized by frequency. The chain joins TRBV12-3 or TRBV12-4 to TRBJ2-2; TCRdb names TRBD1, which stays unverified in the absence of DNA. The CDR3 sequence is 14 residues long. This CDR3 reads CASSLQGKGGELFF.

This clonotype is classed as large by frequency. The chain carries TRBV12-3 or TRBV12-4 and TRBJ2-7; the TCRdb D gene call, TRBD2, has no DNA to confirm it. The CDR3 extends over 14 amino acids. CDR3: CASSGLAGVGEQYF.

This clonotype is deemed large (0.1 to 1%) by its frequency. The chain couples TRBV25-1 to TRBJ2-7. This CDR3 spans 12 amino acids. CDR1 MGHDK and CDR2 SYGVNS come from the germline V gene. CDR3 region: CASSASIPEQYF.

This clonotype ranks as medium-sized in terms of frequency. The rearrangement links TRBV30 to TRBJ2-2; TCRdb designates TRBD1, a call that cannot be tested without DNA. Germline V gene lookup returns CDR1 GTSNPN and CDR2 SVGIG (reference sequence). The CDR3 loop spans 14 amino acids. The CDR3 protein is CAWRGLQATGELFF.

V is TRBV5-6 and J is TRBJ1-2. The length of the CDR3 is 14 residues. From germline, CDR1 is SGHDT and CDR2 YYEEEE. This CDR3 reads CASSLRGSHYGYTF.

By frequency, this clonotype registers medium-sized. V gene TRBV30 combines with J gene TRBJ2-7; TCRdb gives TRBD1 as the D gene, but with no DNA this cannot be confirmed. The CDR3 is made up of 14 amino acids. Germline V gene sequence: CDR1 GTSNPN, CDR2 SVGIG (reference sequence). The chain's CDR3 is CAWSKGQGFYEQYF.

J is TRBJ1-2 and V is TRBV19; TCRdb's assignment of TRBD1 cannot be checked, as there is no DNA. The V gene's germline CDR1 is LNHDA and CDR2 SQIVND (reference sequence). The CDR3 length is 14 residues. CDR3 region: CASSGRGINYGYTF.

By frequency, this clonotype registers medium-sized. V usage is TRBV10-1 and J usage is TRBJ1-4; without DNA, the TCRdb call of TRBD1 cannot be checked. Germline V gene lookup returns CDR1 WNHNN and CDR2 SYGVQD (reference sequence). The CDR3 consists of 13 residues. The CDR3 protein is CASSEGWGRKLFF.

This sequence joins TRBV19 and TRBJ1-1; checking the TCRdb D call of TRBD1 is not possible without DNA. The CDR3 has 15 amino acids. Germline V gene sequence: CDR1 LNHDA, CDR2 SQIVND (reference sequence). CDR3: CASSGGGRPNTEAFF.

Measured by frequency, this clonotype is medium-sized. The chain combines TRBV20-1 with TRBJ2-7; TCRdb outputs TRBD2, but without DNA this stays unchecked. Germline lookup yields CDR1 DFQATT and CDR2 SNEGSKA (reference sequence). The CDR3 covers 15 residues. The CDR3 reads CSAKGLLAGGYEQYF.

Frequency places this clonotype as medium-sized (0.01 to 0.1%). This chain connects TRBV6-5 to TRBJ2-7; TCRdb selects TRBD2, and the lack of DNA leaves this call unchecked. The CDR3 extends over 14 amino acids. CDR1 and CDR2 from the germline V gene are MNHEY and SVGAGI. CDR3 sequence reads: CASSSVSGTYEQYF.

By frequency, this clonotype registers medium-sized. This chain joins TRBV27 and TRBJ1-2; TCRdb designates TRBD1, a call that cannot be tested without DNA. The length of the CDR3 is 14 residues. Germline V gene lookup returns CDR1 MNHEY and CDR2 SMNVEV (reference sequence). This chain's CDR3 is CASRPGTGARGYTF.

The gene calls are TRBV5-8 and TRBJ1-5; the TRBD1 assignment by TCRdb is unverifiable without DNA. The germline gives CDR1 SGHTS, CDR2 YDEGEE. The CDR3 spans 17 residues. CDR3 sequence reads: CASSYGTAEGGNQPQHF. Based on the CDR3 plus reference TRBV5-8 and TRBJ1-5, the full variable domain is EAGVTQSPTHLIKTRGQQATLRCSPISGHTSVYWYQQALGLGLQFLLWYDEGEERNRGNFPPRFSGRQFPNYSSELNVNALELEDSALYLCASSYGTAEGGNQPQHFGDGTRLSIL.

By frequency, this clonotype is medium-sized (0.01 to 0.1%). The chain recombines TRBV2 with TRBJ1-1. CDR1 and CDR2 from the germline V gene are SNHLY and FYNNEI. CDR3 length equals 13 residues. The CDR3 protein is CASRTDRNTEAFF. The variable domain in full, with the rest retrieved from reference TRBV2 and TRBJ1-1, is EPEVTQTPSHQVTQMGQEVILRCVPISNHLYFYWYRQILGQKVEFLVSFYNNEISEKSEIFDDQFSVERPDGSNFTLKIRSTKLEDSAMYFCASRTDRNTEAFFGQGTRLTVV.

J is TRBJ2-3 and V is TRBV20-1; the TCRdb call, TRBD1, lacks DNA for checking. Germline assignment: CDR1 DFQATT and CDR2 SNEGSKA (reference sequence). The CDR3 loop spans 15 amino acids. The CDR3 spells CSVAPGQGLTDTQYF.

This rearrangement joins TRBV9 to TRBJ2-7. The CDR3 contains 13 residues. Germline V gene lookup returns CDR1 SGDLS and CDR2 YYNGEE. The CDR3 sequence: CASSVVDGSEQYF.

Its frequency marks this clonotype as medium-sized. This chain joins TRBV19 and TRBJ1-5. CDR1 is LNHDA and CDR2 is SQIVND in the germline V gene (reference sequence). This CDR3 contains 14 residues. CDR3 protein: CASRPMGGNQPQHF.

By frequency, this clonotype registers medium-sized. The genes are TRBV30 and TRBJ2-7; the D call of TRBD1 rests on TCRdb alone, since no DNA is present to check it. The CDR3 consists of 13 residues. The germline V gene has CDR1 GTSNPN and CDR2 SVGIG (reference sequence). The chain's CDR3 is CAWSGRDSYEQYF.